Shown below are 10 T cell receptor beta chains from a single sample sequenced in a study of shared clonotypes between healthy human individuals. Sequencing used immunoSEQ multiplex PCR; TCRdb keeps in-frame clones, though not all of them. The sample carries 2 million to 2.5 million clones, 93% recorded once. The naive CD8 subset, CD45RO-negative cells positively selected for CCR7, excluded terminally differentiated effector memory CD45RA+ cells. Sample: naive CD8+ T cells from PBMCs. Receptor source: a man aged 18 to 29 in good health. Some clones in this sample may be carry-over from other donors' samples.

The chain links TRBV5-4 to TRBJ1-2; no firm D call. Trimming took 0 bases from V and 6 from J, leaving 12 bases between them. This CDR3 comprises 14 residues. From germline, CDR1 is SGHNT and CDR2 YYREEE (reference sequence). The CDR3 protein is CASSLGRLADGYTF. The DNA for the CDR3 is TGTGCCAGCAGCTTGGGTAGACTCGCTGATGGCTACACCTTC.

CDR3 DNA sequence: TGTGCCTGGAGTTTATCGGGAGGCATTGAAGCTTTCTTT. Residues: CAWSLSGGIEAFF. The rearrangement uses TRBV30 and TRBJ1-1, with D unclear. The CDR3 covers 13 residues. V dropped 2 bases and J dropped 7 bases, with 14 bases sitting between them. The germline CDR1 and CDR2 sequences are GTSNPN and SVGIG (reference sequence).

The chain joins TRBV27 to TRBJ1-2; TRBD1 might be the D (5 bases). This CDR3 has 13 residues. Germline loops: CDR1 MNHEY, CDR2 SMNVEV (reference sequence). V lost 6 bases to trimming and J lost 4 bases, with 12 bases between them. The CDR3 DNA follows: TGTGCCAGCAGGGCAGGGAGGACCTATGGCTACACCTTC. Translation gives CASRAGRTYGYTF.

V gene TRBV10-2 combines with J gene TRBJ2-1; unclear D gene. Trimming removed 1 base at V and 5 bases at J, with 6 bases between. CDR3 length equals 13 residues. Germline V lookup: CDR1 WSHSY, CDR2 SAAADI. CDR3 sequence (DNA): TGCGCCAGCAGTGAGTACAGAGACAATGAGCAGTTCTTC. This gives the protein CASSEYRDNEQFF.

This chain links TRBV11-2 with TRBJ2-7, with D possibly matching TRBD2 (6 bases). Germline V gene lookup returns CDR1 SGHAT and CDR2 FQNNGV. This CDR3 spans 14 amino acids. Trimming removed 3 bases from V and 1 base from J, with 10 bases in between. The CDR3 loop reads CASSFSGLSYEQYF. CDR3 in DNA: TGTGCCAGCAGCTTTAGCGGTCTTTCCTACGAGCAGTACTTC. Full variable domain (outside the CDR3, taken from reference TRBV11-2 and TRBJ2-7): EAGVAQSPRYKIIEKRQSVAFWCNPISGHATLYWYQQILGQGPKLLIQFQNNGVVDDSQLPKDRFSAERLKGVDSTLKIQPAKLEDSAVYLCASSFSGLSYEQYFGPGTRLTVT.

This clone was observed a handful of times. V usage is TRBV4-2 and J usage is TRBJ1-1; no clear D. The CDR3 sequence is 13 residues long. Germline values: CDR1 LGHNA, CDR2 YNFKEQ. V dropped 2 bases and J dropped 11 bases, with 15 bases sitting between them. The CDR3 DNA sequence: TGTGCCAGCAGCCAATTGGAGGAGAGGAGCGCTTTCTTT. Protein sequence: CASSQLEERSAFF.

J is TRBJ2-7 and V is TRBV11-2; D not resolved. CDR3 length: 14 amino acids. Trimming took off 4 bases at V and 1 base at J, with 11 bases between the two ends. The germline V gene encodes CDR1 SGHAT and CDR2 FQNNGV. Written as DNA, the CDR3 is TGTGCCAGCAGCTCATGGACCGAATCCTACGAGCAGTACTTC. As protein: CASSSWTESYEQYF.

The chain combines TRBV28 with TRBJ1-1, with no clear D. The CDR3 consists of 15 residues. Trimming removed 4 bases at V and 10 bases at J, with 22 bases between. CDR1 and CDR2 (germline): MDHEN, SYDVKM. The chain's CDR3 is CASSSRPGPQDGAFF. The CDR3 region has the DNA TGTGCCAGCAGTTCACGCCCGGGCCCCCAGGACGGAGCTTTCTTT.

V usage is TRBV5-1 and J usage is TRBJ1-1; D remains unclear. The V gene lost 2 bases and the J gene lost 8 bases, with 16 bases spanning the gap. CDR3 size: 14 residues. Germline CDR1 is SGHRS and CDR2 is YFSETQ. The CDR3 spells CASSFTGHDQEAFF. The CDR3 DNA is TGCGCCAGCAGCTTTACCGGGCATGACCAGGAAGCTTTCTTT.

The gene calls are TRBV10-1 and TRBJ1-3, with unresolved D. The CDR3 sequence is 13 residues long. Per the germline V gene, CDR1 is WNHNN and CDR2 is SYGVQD (reference sequence). Trimming left V 6 bases short and J 3 bases short, with 9 bases between. The CDR3 DNA reads TGCGCCAGCAGCCTCGGTAGTGGAAACACCATATATTTT. This gives the protein CASSLGSGNTIYF.